Following are 23 T cell receptor beta chains from one sample sequenced in a study of spatial heterogeneity in lung cancer. The study, taken as a whole, reports: Tumoral mutation counts were tracked by counts of expanded intratumoral alpha and beta TCRs.

Time point given: sample taken at primary tumor resection. One entry per CDR3 protein, called by TCRdb with MiXCR from the 5' RACE reads. The table includes about 140 distinct CDR3 sequences, around two thirds detected once. Antigens of these TCRs are unknown. The sample here was lung tumor tissue, taken at surgery. The source is a female donor with early-stage non-small cell lung cancer.

With regard to this clonotype: Being off target in a library aimed at alpha chains, this beta chain has a size of little meaning. The chain uses TRBV7-8 and TRBJ2-1, with 9 bases that match TRBD2. The V gene end was trimmed by 3 bases and the J gene end by 7 bases; junction bases not matched to a gene: 4. The CDR3 has 14 residues. Germline loops: CDR1 SGHVS, CDR2 FQNEAQ. CDR3 amino acids: CASSFGSGSNEQFF. The CDR3 DNA sequence: TGTGCCAGCAGCTTTGGTAGCGGGAGTAATGAGCAGTTCTTC. The entire variable domain, with the rest obtained from reference TRBV7-8 and TRBJ2-1, is as follows: GAGVSQSPRYKVAKRGQDVALRCDPISGHVSLFWYQQALGQGPEFLTYFQNEAQLDKSGLPSDRFFAERPEGSVSTLKIQRTQQEDSAVYLCASSFGSGSNEQFFGPGTRLTVL.

For this clonotype: This beta chain lies outside the target of a library built for alpha chains; its clone size means little. The V call is TRBV4-2, the J call TRBJ2-7; D is uncertain. This CDR3 is built from 14 residues. Germline V gives CDR1 LGHNA, CDR2 YNFKEQ. Deletions cut 2 bases from V and 5 bases from J, with 13 bases between. The CDR3 reads CASSQFGQKNEQYF. The CDR3 DNA sequence: TGTGCCAGCAGCCAATTCGGGCAGAAAAACGAGCAGTACTTC.

Concerning this clonotype itself: Within a library made for alpha chains, this beta chain is off target, and its count is uninformative. The V call is TRBV9, the J call TRBJ2-5; 11 bases align to TRBD2. The V segment lost 0 bases and the J segment 4 bases; nucleotides outside the gene matches: 5. This CDR3 is 16 amino acids long. Germline CDR1 reads SGDLS; CDR2 reads YYNGEE. The CDR3 spells CASSVDGLAGGETQYF. CDR3 bases: TGTGCCAGCAGCGTAGATGGGCTAGCGGGAGGAGAGACCCAGTACTTC. Based on the CDR3 plus reference TRBV9 and TRBJ2-5, the full variable domain is DSGVTQTPKHLITATGQRVTLRCSPRSGDLSVYWYQQSLDQGLQFLIQYYNGEERAKGNILERFSAQQFPDLHSELNLSSLELGDSALYFCASSVDGLAGGETQYFGPGTRLLVL.

Comment on this clonotype: Being off target in a library aimed at alpha chains, this beta chain has a size of little meaning. This rearrangement joins TRBV7-9 to TRBJ1-1; D perhaps matches TRBD1 (6 bases). Trimming removed 4 bases from V and 1 base from J, with 10 bases in between. This CDR3 comprises 14 residues. Germline V CDR1 and CDR2: SEHNR, FQNEAQ (reference sequence). DNA of the CDR3: TGTGCCAGCAGCTCCAGGGGCTGGAACACTGAAGCTTTCTTT. It encodes CASSSRGWNTEAFF.

Concerning this clonotype: A library made for alpha chains picked up this beta chain off target, so its size means little. The rearrangement joins TRBV20-1 to TRBJ2-7, with D uncertain. The germline CDR1 and CDR2 sequences are DFQATT and SNEGSKA (reference sequence). Trimming took 0 bases from V and 3 from J, leaving 12 bases between them. The CDR3 runs 14 residues. CDR3 amino acids: CSARDIGQNYEQYF. The CDR3 region has the DNA TGCAGTGCTAGAGATATTGGGCAGAACTACGAGCAGTACTTC.

A word on this clonotype: Since it is a stray read in a library aimed at alpha chains, this beta chain has a size that is not meaningful. The chain is built from TRBV7-3 and TRBJ1-1; weak D call: TRBD1 (6 bases). This CDR3 comprises 15 residues. V dropped 0 bases and J dropped 4 bases, with 12 bases sitting between them. Germline CDR1 reads SGHTA; CDR2 reads FQGTGA. The CDR3 sequence is CASSLTTGPGTEAFF. The CDR3 coding sequence is TGTGCCAGCAGCTTAACGACAGGACCTGGCACTGAAGCTTTCTTT.

For this clonotype: Because the library targeted alpha chains, this beta chain is an off-target read whose size means little. The chain uses TRBV28 and TRBJ2-5, with 8 bases matching TRBD2. The ends lost 1 base at V and 3 bases at J; junction bases unmatched: 4. The CDR3 runs to 15 residues. Germline V CDR1 and CDR2: MDHEN, SYDVKM. The CDR3 DNA follows: TGTGCCAGCAGTTTATTGGTTAGCGGGAAAGAGACCCAGTACTTC. Translation gives CASSLLVSGKETQYF.

This clonotype was picked up one time. The size of this beta chain means little, since it is a stray read in a library made for alpha chains. The chain combines TRBV12-3 or TRBV12-4 with TRBJ2-3, with 10 bases identical to TRBD2. Losses at the gene ends were 10 bases for V and 4 bases for J; bases not matched to a gene: 11. This CDR3 has 15 amino acids. The CDR3 region has the DNA TGTGCCATCACCGCGCTAGCGGGGGCCTCAGATACGCAGTATTTT. This translates into CAITALAGASDTQYF.

Turning to this clonotype: The size of this beta chain means little, since it is a stray read in a library made for alpha chains. Here the CDR3 DNA reads TGCGCCAGCAGGCCCACGGGCACAGATACGCAGTATTTT. It is translated as CASRPTGTDTQYF. This sequence joins TRBV5-1 and TRBJ2-3; D unresolved. CDR3 length equals 13 residues. Germline CDR1 SGHRS, CDR2 YFSETQ. The V and J ends lost 5 bases and 1 base respectively, with 8 bases between them.

Note on this clonotype: This beta chain turned up in a library designed for alpha chains; as an off-target read, its abundance says little. The rearrangement links TRBV12-3 or TRBV12-4 to TRBJ1-2; no reliable D call. V lost 7 bases to trimming and J lost 6 bases, with 12 bases between them. The CDR3 runs to 12 residues. The CDR3 coding sequence is TGTGCCAGCACCCTCGGGCCTAATGGCTACACCTTC. It specifies CASTLGPNGYTF.

This clonotype was picked up a small number of times. This beta chain represents an off-target read in a library built for alpha chains; its size is of limited meaning. The chain couples TRBV10-3 to TRBJ2-3, with D perhaps TRBD1 or TRBD2 (5 bases each). Trimming took 6 bases from V and 0 from J, leaving 7 bases between them. CDR3 length: 13 amino acids. Looked up from germline, CDR1 is ENHRY and CDR2 is SYGVKD. In DNA form, the CDR3 reads TGTGCCATCAGCGGGGCAAGCACAGATACGCAGTATTTT. Its protein product is CAISGASTDTQYF.

On this clonotype: This beta chain is off target for a library built for alpha chains, so its abundance means little. The J gene is TRBJ2-2, the V gene TRBV3-1; 14 bases are a match to TRBD2. V shed 1 base, J shed 6 bases, and the junction held 13 bases outside the gene matches. CDR3 length: 20 residues. Germline V gene sequence: CDR1 LGHDT, CDR2 YNNKEL (reference sequence). In nucleotides, the CDR3 is TGTGCCAGCAGCCAAGTCCATGGAGGGACTAGCGGGAGTTGGCCCGGGGAGCTGTTTTTT. The encoded protein is CASSQVHGGTSGSWPGELFF. Using reference TRBV3-1 and TRBJ2-2 for the parts outside the CDR3, the full variable domain is DTAVSQTPKYLVTQMGNDKSIKCEQNLGHDTMYWYKQDSKKFLKIMFSYNNKELIINETVPNRFSPKSPDKAHLNLHINSLELGDSAVYFCASSQVHGGTSGSWPGELFFGEGSRLTVL.

A word on this clonotype: This beta chain appears as a stray read in a library generated for alpha chains; its size is not informative. V and J are TRBV28 and TRBJ2-2; the D is unclear. The V end was cut by 5 bases, the J end by 2 bases, with 12 bases between. The CDR3 has 15 residues. The germline gives CDR1 MDHEN, CDR2 SYDVKM. CDR3 amino acids: CASSQRSLNTGELFF. The CDR3 coding sequence is TGTGCCAGCAGTCAACGGAGCCTCAACACCGGGGAGCTGTTTTTT.

In regard to this clonotype: For a library built for alpha chains, this beta chain is a stray read; little rests on its size. The rearrangement links TRBV11-2 to TRBJ2-3; possible D gene TRBD2, 6 bases. CDR1 and CDR2 (germline): SGHAT, FQNNGV. Trimming removed 2 bases from V and 3 bases from J, with 18 bases in between. CDR3 length: 17 amino acids. The CDR3 here is CASSLIAFVGGTDTQYF. Here the CDR3 DNA reads TGTGCCAGCAGCTTAATCGCCTTCGTGGGGGGAACAGATACGCAGTATTTT.

This clonotype was observed a handful of times. This beta chain is an off-target read within a library intended for alpha chains, so its frequency means little. The V gene is TRBV7-8, the J gene TRBJ2-7, with 11 bases fitting TRBD2. The CDR3 loop spans 16 amino acids. Germline CDR1 is SGHVS and CDR2 is FQNEAQ. J gave up 1 base and V 6 bases, and 8 bases lay outside the gene matches. CDR3 amino acids: CASSQLAGVGSYEQYF. DNA for the CDR3: TGTGCCAGCAGTCAACTAGCGGGAGTTGGGTCCTACGAGCAGTACTTC. The full variable domain, rest sourced from reference TRBV7-8 and TRBJ2-7, is GAGVSQSPRYKVAKRGQDVALRCDPISGHVSLFWYQQALGQGPEFLTYFQNEAQLDKSGLPSDRFFAERPEGSVSTLKIQRTQQEDSAVYLCASSQLAGVGSYEQYFGPGTRLTVT.

Remarks on this clonotype: This beta chain is an off-target read within a library intended for alpha chains, so its frequency means little. This chain joins TRBV7-9 and TRBJ1-6, with D unresolved. Germline-derived CDR1 and CDR2 are SEHNR and FQNEAQ (reference sequence). Trimming left V 1 base short and J 10 bases short, with 11 bases between. The CDR3 length is 14 residues. CDR3 region: CASSLGEFRSPLHF. The CDR3 DNA is TGTGCCAGCAGCTTAGGTGAATTCAGGTCACCCCTCCACTTT.

This clonotype was counted a few times. With the library built for alpha chains, this beta chain is off target and its frequency is not meaningful. The chain recombines TRBV20-1 with TRBJ2-1; TRBD2 aligns across 13 bases. CDR1 is DFQATT, CDR2 SNEGSKA, per germline (reference sequence). The CDR3 spans 15 residues. V lost 6 bases to trimming and J lost 9 bases; unmatched junction nucleotides: 11. The CDR3 reads CSAKRTSGSIGEQFF. Written as DNA, the CDR3 is TGCAGTGCCAAGAGGACTAGCGGGAGTATAGGTGAGCAGTTCTTC.

About this clonotype: In a library made to pick up alpha chains, this beta chain is a stray read with a size that means little. V gene TRBV27 combines with J gene TRBJ1-6; D gene unclear. Germline loops: CDR1 MNHEY, CDR2 SMNVEV (reference sequence). Trimming left V 8 bases short and J 3 bases short, with 8 bases between. This CDR3 is 13 amino acids long. CDR3 in amino acids: CASAGGYNSPLHF. In nucleotides, the CDR3 is TGTGCCAGCGCAGGAGGCTATAATTCACCCCTCCACTTT.

About this clonotype itself: This beta chain came through as a stray read in a library set up for alpha chains, and its size says little. The J gene is TRBJ2-7, the V gene TRBV11-2; D may be TRBD1 or TRBD2 (5 bases each). Trimming shortened V by 1 base and J by 0 bases, and 13 bases separated the two germline ends. The CDR3 sequence is 16 residues long. Germline V CDR1 and CDR2: SGHAT, FQNNGV. The CDR3 is CASSLVSGAGSYEQYF. The CDR3 DNA follows: TGTGCCAGCAGCTTAGTCTCTGGGGCGGGCTCCTACGAGCAGTACTTC.

Only a few counts were recorded for this clonotype. Little can be read into the size of this beta chain, an off-target read in a library designed for alpha chains. The chain couples TRBV6-5 to TRBJ2-4, with TRBD1 as a possible D gene (6 bases). With 4 bases removed from V and 13 bases from J, the gap between germline ends came to 17 bases. The CDR3 is 13 residues long. Germline assignment: CDR1 MNHEY and CDR2 SVGAGI. Here the CDR3 DNA reads TGTGCCAGCAGTTCTTCTGTACAGGGACCACAGTACTTC. Amino acid sequence: CASSSSVQGPQYF.

This clonotype was seen a few times. This beta chain came through as a stray read in a library set up for alpha chains, and its size says little. This chain connects TRBV28 to TRBJ1-1, with D unresolved. This CDR3 has 13 residues. The V and J ends lost 2 bases and 4 bases respectively, with 8 bases between them. Germline lookup yields CDR1 MDHEN and CDR2 SYDVKM. The CDR3 here is CASSLRDRTEAFF. CDR3 in DNA: TGTGCCAGCAGTTTACGGGATCGCACTGAAGCTTTCTTT.

Details on this clonotype: The library was prepared for alpha chains; this beta chain is a stray read, so its frequency means little. This rearrangement joins TRBV12-3 or TRBV12-4 to TRBJ1-2; tentatively, D is TRBD1 (5 bases). The CDR3 is 12 amino acids. V was pared by 3 bases and J by 6 bases, with 8 bases between. CDR3 in DNA: TGTGCCAGCAGTTTGGGACCTAATGGCTACACCTTC. Protein product: CASSLGPNGYTF.

Turning to this clonotype: This beta chain is an off-target read within a library intended for alpha chains, so its frequency means little. The V and J genes are TRBV6-5 and TRBJ2-1; possible D gene TRBD1, 6 bases. V lost 8 bases, J lost 4 bases, and 18 bases lay in between. The germline CDR1 and CDR2 sequences are MNHEY and SVGAGI. CDR3 length equals 15 residues. CDR3 sequence: CASRPTGSLYNEQFF. CDR3 coding DNA: TGTGCCAGCCGCCCGACAGGAAGTCTATACAATGAGCAGTTCTTC.